The following is a T cell receptor (beta chain) sequence with its context. The data originate from a study of blood T cell repertoires in COVID-19. Whole-study context: From the United States, Italy and Spain came samples of acute and convalescent COVID-19. The cDNA or gDNA used as material had been derived from T cells, B-cell-depleted T cells, or PBMCs.

Some clones are missing from TCRdb's copy, which holds only in-frame ones; the method was immunoSEQ multiplex PCR. In the table there are about 100,000 clones, around four fifths of which are singletons. The CDR3 extends over 13 amino acids. CDR1 is GTSNPN and CDR2 is SVGIG in the germline V gene (reference sequence). Trimming removed 3 bases from V and 2 bases from J, with 10 bases in between. The source of this sequence is a man aged 55 to 69 with acute or convalescent COVID-19. Sequencing used peripheral blood. The V gene is TRBV30, the J gene TRBJ1-1; possibly TRBD1 for D (5 bases). CDR3 sequence reads: CAWSLQVNTEAFF. Here the CDR3 DNA reads TGTGCCTGGAGCCTACAGGTTAACACTGAAGCTTTCTTT. The full variable domain, completed using reference TRBV30 and TRBJ1-1, is SQTIHQWPATLVQPVGSPLSLECTVEGTSNPNLYWYRQAAGRGLQLLFYSVGIGQISSEVPQNLSASRPQDRQFILSSKKLLLSDSGFYLCAWSLQVNTEAFFGQGTRLTVV.